These 8 T cell receptor beta chains were all obtained from the same sample, sequenced in a study of CD8+ T cells in alopecia areata. RNA was isolated and reverse transcribed to cDNA, the sequencing template. Clones were sequenced by immunoSEQ multiplex PCR, and TCRdb holds only the in-frame ones, with some missing. Here the sample spans approximately 100,000 clones, 35% to 50% being singletons. Source material: CD4+ T cells sorted from blood. The receptor set was obtained from a human donor with alopecia areata.

The chain employs TRBV29-1 and TRBJ2-3; a possible D gene is TRBD2 (6 bases). There are 13 residues in the CDR3. V was shortened by 7 bases and J by 2 bases, with 13 bases between the two germline ends. Germline values: CDR1 SQVTM, CDR2 ANQGSEA. CDR3 sequence reads: CSAAGLITDTQYF. CDR3 in DNA: TGCAGCGCCGCTGGACTAATCACAGATACGCAGTATTTT.

This chain uses TRBV29-1 with TRBJ2-5; no reliable D call. The V end was cut by 3 bases, the J end by 0 bases, with 5 bases between. CDR1 SQVTM and CDR2 ANQGSEA come from the germline V gene. CDR3 length: 12 residues. DNA of the CDR3: TGCAGCGTTGACACTAACCAAGAGACCCAGTACTTC. The encoded protein is CSVDTNQETQYF.

The chain combines TRBV30 with TRBJ1-6; D uncertain. Germline CDR1 reads GTSNPN; CDR2 reads SVGIG (reference sequence). Trimming took 1 base from V and 8 from J, leaving 6 bases between them. The CDR3 totals 12 residues. In DNA form, the CDR3 reads TGTGCCTGGAGTGATCCCCATTCACCCCTCCACTTT. Protein sequence: CAWSDPHSPLHF.

This clone appeared a single time. The chain combines TRBV11-3 with TRBJ2-7, with TRBD2 matching 7 bases. This CDR3 is 14 amino acids long. V was clipped by 2 bases and J by 0 bases; unmatched bases: 1. The germline gives CDR1 SGHNT, CDR2 YENEEA. The CDR3 bases are TGTGCCAGCAGCTTACGCGGGGGCTCCTACGAGCAGTACTTC. It translates to CASSLRGGSYEQYF.

CDR3 sequence: CASFRSGETQYF. The CDR3 DNA is TGTGCCAGCTTCCGGAGTGGGGAGACCCAGTACTTC. The chain combines TRBV28 with TRBJ2-5; D remains ambiguous. Germline CDR1 is MDHEN and CDR2 is SYDVKM. The CDR3 spans 12 residues. The V gene lost 8 bases and the J gene lost 5 bases, with 12 bases spanning the gap. The full variable domain, its missing parts supplied by reference TRBV28 and TRBJ2-5, is DVKVTQSSRYLVKRTGEKVFLECVQDMDHENMFWYRQDPGLGLRLIYFSYDVKMKEKGDIPEGYSVSREKKERFSLILESASTNQTSMYLCASFRSGETQYFGPGTRLLVL.

The chain uses TRBV11-2 and TRBJ1-2; TRBD1 matches at 7 bases. This CDR3 contains 14 residues. CDR1 is SGHAT and CDR2 is FQNNGV in the germline V gene. J was trimmed by 8 bases and V by 4 bases; bases with no gene match: 10. The CDR3 region has the DNA TGTGCCAGCAGCTGGCGGGGGACAGAGGGGGGCTACACCTTC. Amino acid sequence: CASSWRGTEGGYTF.

Only a few counts were recorded for this clone. The rearrangement uses TRBV29-1 and TRBJ2-5; 8 bases are shared with TRBD1. The V segment lost 6 bases and the J segment 4 bases; nucleotides outside the gene matches: 4. The CDR3 is 12 residues long. Germline V lookup: CDR1 SQVTM, CDR2 ANQGSEA. CDR3 in amino acids: CSVGQGPETQYF. The DNA for the CDR3 is TGCAGCGTAGGACAGGGTCCAGAGACCCAGTACTTC. Full variable domain (missing parts from reference TRBV29-1 and TRBJ2-5): SAVISQKPSRDICQRGTSLTIQCQVDSQVTMMFWYRQQPGQSLTLIATANQGSEATYESGFVIDKFPISRPNLTFSTLTVSNMSPEDSSIYLCSVGQGPETQYFGPGTRLLVL.

V gene TRBV29-1 combines with J gene TRBJ2-5, with D possibly TRBD2 on 7 matching bases. V was pared by 3 bases and J by 7 bases, with 21 bases between. The CDR3 is 15 amino acids. The germline V gene has CDR1 SQVTM and CDR2 ANQGSEA. This CDR3 is CSVDPGGHRAATQYF. The CDR3 DNA follows: TGCAGCGTTGATCCGGGGGGCCACAGGGCTGCGACCCAGTACTTC.